The 4 T cell receptor beta chains below all came from one sample that was sequenced in a study of cytomegalovirus exposure and HLA in healthy donors. PCR was performed using 60 Vbeta and 13 Jbeta primers. The repertoire was sequenced with immunoSEQ multiplex PCR; TCRdb's copy has only in-frame clones and lacks some. The data hold over 150,000 clones, with about 77% observed a single time. Sequenced: PBMCs. Source of these receptors: a woman aged 25-40 years in good health and CMV-seronegative.

The CDR3 nucleotides are TGCGCCAGCAGCTGGGGACTAGCGGGAGGGCCGGGTCTTTACGAGCAGTACTTC. It codes for CASSWGLAGGPGLYEQYF. J is TRBJ2-7 and V is TRBV5-1, with TRBD2 matching over 16 bases. Germline V gene lookup returns CDR1 SGHRS and CDR2 YFSETQ. J was trimmed by 4 bases and V by 3 bases; bases with no gene match: 10. CDR3 length equals 18 residues.

The chain uses TRBV6-5 and TRBJ1-1; D perhaps matches TRBD1 (5 bases). This CDR3 has 14 amino acids. Germline V gene sequence: CDR1 MNHEY, CDR2 SVGAGI. V was trimmed by 5 bases and J by 4 bases, leaving 14 bases between them. DNA of the CDR3: TGTGCCAGCAGTGTACTCACCGGGGGCACTGAAGCTTTCTTT. Protein product: CASSVLTGGTEAFF.

The V call is TRBV7-6, the J call TRBJ2-1; D possibly corresponds to TRBD2 (5 bases). With 4 bases removed from V and 7 bases from J, the gap between germline ends came to 11 bases. This CDR3 spans 13 amino acids. CDR1 is SGHVS and CDR2 is FNYEAQ in the germline V gene. This CDR3 is CASSSGLRNEQFF. CDR3 nucleotide sequence: TGTGCCAGCAGCTCGGGGTTGCGTAATGAGCAGTTCTTC.

The chain uses TRBV30 and TRBJ1-6; 7 bases map to TRBD1. This CDR3 has 13 residues. CDR1 and CDR2 (germline): GTSNPN, SVGIG (reference sequence). Germline trimming cut 8 bases from V and 9 bases from J; bases unmatched to any gene: 10. The CDR3: CAGKGGFSSPLHF. The CDR3 nucleotides read TGTGCCGGAAAAGGGGGCTTTAGTTCACCCCTCCACTTT. The full variable domain, rest sourced from reference TRBV30 and TRBJ1-6, is SQTIHQWPATLVQPVGSPLSLECTVEGTSNPNLYWYRQAAGRGLQLLFYSVGIGQISSEVPQNLSASRPQDRQFILSSKKLLLSDSGFYLCAGKGGFSSPLHFGNGTRLTVT.